Given below is one T cell receptor (beta chain) in context. This clonotype was observed a handful of times. The clone's antigen remains unknown. Base qualities are not provided; no much larger clone lies one nucleotide away. The run used an Illumina MiSeq. Profiling of the peripheral T cell repertoire targeted human TCRbeta genes. Concerning the study's data processing: Beta-binomial modelling was used to test for differences in clonotype abundance while accounting for variability over time. Expanded clonotypes were checked against the ImmuneCODE reference database of SARS-CoV-2-associated TCRs and mapped to regions of the viral genome. Additional repertoire analyses were carried out for TRBV gene usage, CDR3 length, CDR3 amino acid overlap between time points, clonotype abundance distributions and Jaccard similarity. TCRdb passed the public sequencing reads through fastp at Q25 and MiXCR, retaining productive beta sequences. Each CDR3 protein gets just one entry, which takes the most common genes and DNA from the rows behind it. Here the V and J calls rest on TCRdb's processing, not on the authors' analysis. The sample has under 300,000 distinct CDR3 sequences on record, 25% to 30% of them singletons. Clones ranked in the top ten supply roughly 7% of the sample.

Interpreted using the paper, the time point label stands for: pre-pandemic baseline sample and day 111 after first positive SARS-CoV-2 test. These data originate in a study of kidney transplant recipient with SARS-CoV-2 infection (dated by TCRdb to the early 2020s). The CDR3 runs 17 residues from the cysteine to the phenylalanine. The entry retains the CDR3 DNA only, 51 bases that are in frame from base 1. The chain links TRBV21-1 with TRBJ2-3. TRBV21-1 is a pseudogene. The specimen comprised a blood sample, sampled at baseline and on roughly day 120 from a kidney transplant recipient. The sequence came from a male patient in his 30s who had COVID-19 and was a kidney transplant recipient. After a transplant, not all T cells may be the patient's own; some may come from the graft donor. Here the CDR3 is given as CASSEWLATVMQDTQYF. The sequenced DNA: TGTGCCAGCAGCGAATGGTTAGCTACAGTCATGCAAGATACGCAGTATTTT.